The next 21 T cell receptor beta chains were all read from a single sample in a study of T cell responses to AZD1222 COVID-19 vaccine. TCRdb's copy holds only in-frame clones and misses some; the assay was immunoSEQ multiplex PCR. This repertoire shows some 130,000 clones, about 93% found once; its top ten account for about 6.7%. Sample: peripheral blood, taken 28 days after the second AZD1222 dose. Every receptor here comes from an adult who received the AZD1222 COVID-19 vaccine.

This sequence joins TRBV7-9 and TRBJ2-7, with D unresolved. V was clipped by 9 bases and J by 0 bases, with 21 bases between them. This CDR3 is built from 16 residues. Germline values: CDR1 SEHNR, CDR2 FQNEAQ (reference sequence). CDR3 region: CARNLTPPLSSYEQYF. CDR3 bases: TGTGCCAGAAATCTTACGCCTCCCCTTAGCTCCTACGAGCAGTACTTC.

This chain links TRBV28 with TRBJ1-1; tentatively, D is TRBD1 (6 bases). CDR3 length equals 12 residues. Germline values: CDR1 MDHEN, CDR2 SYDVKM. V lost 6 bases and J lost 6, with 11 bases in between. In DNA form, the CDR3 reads TGTGCCAGCAGCCTGGGACATTCTGAAGCTTTCTTT. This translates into CASSLGHSEAFF. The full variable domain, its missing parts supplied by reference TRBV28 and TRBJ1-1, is DVKVTQSSRYLVKRTGEKVFLECVQDMDHENMFWYRQDPGLGLRLIYFSYDVKMKEKGDIPEGYSVSREKKERFSLILESASTNQTSMYLCASSLGHSEAFFGQGTRLTVV.

For the CDR3, the DNA is TGTGCCAGCAGTTACGGAGGCAGCGGGAATCAGCCCCAGCATTTT. It yields the protein CASSYGGSGNQPQHF. This chain joins TRBV6-2 or TRBV6-3 and TRBJ1-5, with D unresolved. The CDR3 loop spans 15 amino acids. The V end lost 2 bases, the J end lost 4 bases, and 12 bases lay between the germline ends. Germline CDR1 and CDR2: MNHEY and SVGEGT.

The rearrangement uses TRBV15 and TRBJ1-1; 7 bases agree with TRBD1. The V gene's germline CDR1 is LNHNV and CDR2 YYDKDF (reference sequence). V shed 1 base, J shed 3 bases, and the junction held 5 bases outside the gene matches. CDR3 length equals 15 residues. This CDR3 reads CATSRVQGTDTEAFF. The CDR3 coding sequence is TGTGCCACCAGCAGAGTACAGGGGACGGACACTGAAGCTTTCTTT.

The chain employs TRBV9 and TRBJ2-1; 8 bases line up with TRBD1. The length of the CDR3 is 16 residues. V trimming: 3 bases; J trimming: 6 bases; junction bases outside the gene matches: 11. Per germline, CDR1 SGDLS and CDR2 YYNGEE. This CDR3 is CASSAGSGTGSNEQFF. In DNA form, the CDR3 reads TGTGCCAGCAGCGCGGGATCCGGGACAGGATCCAATGAGCAGTTCTTC. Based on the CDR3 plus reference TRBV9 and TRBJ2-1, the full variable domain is DSGVTQTPKHLITATGQRVTLRCSPRSGDLSVYWYQQSLDQGLQFLIQYYNGEERAKGNILERFSAQQFPDLHSELNLSSLELGDSALYFCASSAGSGTGSNEQFFGPGTRLTVL.

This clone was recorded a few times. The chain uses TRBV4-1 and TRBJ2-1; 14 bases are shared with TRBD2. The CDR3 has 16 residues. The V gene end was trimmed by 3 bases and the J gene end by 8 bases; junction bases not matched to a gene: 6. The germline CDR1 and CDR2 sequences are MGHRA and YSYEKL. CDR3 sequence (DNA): TGCGCCAGCAGCCAGCAGACTAGCGGGGGGGCCTATGAGCAGTTCTTC. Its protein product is CASSQQTSGGAYEQFF.

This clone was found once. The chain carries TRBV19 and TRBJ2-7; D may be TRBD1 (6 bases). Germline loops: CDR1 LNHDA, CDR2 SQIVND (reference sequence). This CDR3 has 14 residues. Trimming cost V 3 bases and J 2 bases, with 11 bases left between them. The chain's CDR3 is CASSMGQSPYEQYF. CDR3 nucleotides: TGTGCCAGTAGTATGGGACAAAGCCCCTACGAGCAGTACTTC.

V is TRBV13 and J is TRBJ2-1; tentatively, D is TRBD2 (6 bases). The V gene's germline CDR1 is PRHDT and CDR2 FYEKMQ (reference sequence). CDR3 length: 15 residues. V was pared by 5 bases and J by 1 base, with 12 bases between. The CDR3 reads CASSGGGESYNEQFF. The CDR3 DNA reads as TGTGCCAGCAGCGGCGGAGGGGAATCCTACAATGAGCAGTTCTTC.

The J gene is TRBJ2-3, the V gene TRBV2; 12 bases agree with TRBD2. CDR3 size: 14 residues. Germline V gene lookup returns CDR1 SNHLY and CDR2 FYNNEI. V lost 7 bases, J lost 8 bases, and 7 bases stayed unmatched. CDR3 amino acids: CASKPSGGARTQYF. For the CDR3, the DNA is TGTGCCAGCAAGCCTAGCGGGGGGGCACGTACGCAGTATTTT. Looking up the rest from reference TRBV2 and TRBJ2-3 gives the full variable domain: EPEVTQTPSHQVTQMGQEVILRCVPISNHLYFYWYRQILGQKVEFLVSFYNNEISEKSEIFDDQFSVERPDGSNFTLKIRSTKLEDSAMYFCASKPSGGARTQYFGPGTRLTVL.

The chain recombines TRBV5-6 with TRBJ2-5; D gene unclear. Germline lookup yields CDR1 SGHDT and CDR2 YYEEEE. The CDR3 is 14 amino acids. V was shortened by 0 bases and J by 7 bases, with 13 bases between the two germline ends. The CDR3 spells CASSLVGAVRTQYF. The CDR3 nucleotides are TGTGCCAGCAGCTTGGTCGGCGCCGTGAGGACCCAGTACTTC.

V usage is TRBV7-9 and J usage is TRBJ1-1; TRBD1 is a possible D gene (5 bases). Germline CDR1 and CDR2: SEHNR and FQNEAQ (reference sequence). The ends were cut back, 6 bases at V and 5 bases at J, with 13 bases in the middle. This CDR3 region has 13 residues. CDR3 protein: CASRGVFWTEAFF. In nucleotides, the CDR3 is TGTGCCAGCAGGGGGGTGTTTTGGACTGAAGCTTTCTTT.

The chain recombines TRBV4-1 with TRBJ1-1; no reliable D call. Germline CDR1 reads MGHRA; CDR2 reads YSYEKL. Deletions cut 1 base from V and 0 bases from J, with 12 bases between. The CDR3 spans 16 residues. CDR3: CASSQGDYRLNTEAFF. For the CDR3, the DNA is TGCGCCAGCAGCCAAGGAGATTACCGGCTGAACACTGAAGCTTTCTTT.

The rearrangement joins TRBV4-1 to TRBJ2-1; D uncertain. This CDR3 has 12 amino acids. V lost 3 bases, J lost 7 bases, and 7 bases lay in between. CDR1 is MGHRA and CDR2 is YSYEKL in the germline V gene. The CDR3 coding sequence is TGCGCCAGCAGCCACCTCATGAATGAGCAGTTCTTC. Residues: CASSHLMNEQFF.

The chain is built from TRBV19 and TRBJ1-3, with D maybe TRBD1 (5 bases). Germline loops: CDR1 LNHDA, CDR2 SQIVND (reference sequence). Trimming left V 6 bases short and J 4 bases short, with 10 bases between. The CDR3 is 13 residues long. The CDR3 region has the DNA TGTGCCAGTAGGGAGACAGCCGGAAACACCATATATTTT. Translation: CASRETAGNTIYF.

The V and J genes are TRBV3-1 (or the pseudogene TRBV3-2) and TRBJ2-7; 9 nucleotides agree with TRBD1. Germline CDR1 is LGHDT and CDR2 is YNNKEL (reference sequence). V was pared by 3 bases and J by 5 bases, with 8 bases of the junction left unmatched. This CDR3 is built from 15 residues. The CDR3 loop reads CASSQWDRVFHEQYF. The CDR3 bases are TGTGCCAGCAGCCAGTGGGACAGGGTGTTCCACGAGCAGTACTTC.

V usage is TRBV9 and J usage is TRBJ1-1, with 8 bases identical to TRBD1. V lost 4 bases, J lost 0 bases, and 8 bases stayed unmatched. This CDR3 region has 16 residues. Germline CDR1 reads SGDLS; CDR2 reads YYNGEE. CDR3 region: CASSLGQGVMNTEAFF. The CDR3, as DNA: TGTGCCAGCAGCCTTGGACAGGGCGTTATGAACACTGAAGCTTTCTTT.

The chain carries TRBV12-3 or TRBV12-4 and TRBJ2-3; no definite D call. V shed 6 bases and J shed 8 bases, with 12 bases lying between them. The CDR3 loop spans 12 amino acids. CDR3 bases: TGTGCCAGCAGGTCCAGGTCGACTACGCAGTATTTT. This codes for CASRSRSTTQYF.

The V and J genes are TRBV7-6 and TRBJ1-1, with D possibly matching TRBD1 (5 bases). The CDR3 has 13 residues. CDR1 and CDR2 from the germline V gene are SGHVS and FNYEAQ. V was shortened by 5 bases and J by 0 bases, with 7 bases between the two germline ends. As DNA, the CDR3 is TGTGCCAGCAGCGCGACAGTGAACACTGAAGCTTTCTTT. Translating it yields CASSATVNTEAFF.

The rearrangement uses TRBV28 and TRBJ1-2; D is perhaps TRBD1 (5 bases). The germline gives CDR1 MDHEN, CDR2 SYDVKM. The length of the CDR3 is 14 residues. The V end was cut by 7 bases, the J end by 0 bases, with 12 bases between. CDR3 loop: CASNIRGSNYGYTF. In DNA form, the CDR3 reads TGTGCCAGCAATATCCGGGGGTCTAACTATGGCTACACCTTC.

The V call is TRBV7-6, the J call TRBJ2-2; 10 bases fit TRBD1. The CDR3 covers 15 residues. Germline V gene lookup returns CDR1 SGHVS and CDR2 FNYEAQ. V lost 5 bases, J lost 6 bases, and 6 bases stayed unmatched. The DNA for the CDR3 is TGTGCCAGCAGCCCGGGGGACAGGGGCCCCGGGGAGCTGTTTTTT. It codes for CASSPGDRGPGELFF.

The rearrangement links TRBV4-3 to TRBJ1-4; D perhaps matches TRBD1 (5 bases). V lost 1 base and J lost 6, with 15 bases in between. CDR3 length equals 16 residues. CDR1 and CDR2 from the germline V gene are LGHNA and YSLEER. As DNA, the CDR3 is TGCGCCAGCAGCCAAGGTTCTGGGGCTTGGGATGAAAAACTGTTTTTT. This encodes CASSQGSGAWDEKLFF.